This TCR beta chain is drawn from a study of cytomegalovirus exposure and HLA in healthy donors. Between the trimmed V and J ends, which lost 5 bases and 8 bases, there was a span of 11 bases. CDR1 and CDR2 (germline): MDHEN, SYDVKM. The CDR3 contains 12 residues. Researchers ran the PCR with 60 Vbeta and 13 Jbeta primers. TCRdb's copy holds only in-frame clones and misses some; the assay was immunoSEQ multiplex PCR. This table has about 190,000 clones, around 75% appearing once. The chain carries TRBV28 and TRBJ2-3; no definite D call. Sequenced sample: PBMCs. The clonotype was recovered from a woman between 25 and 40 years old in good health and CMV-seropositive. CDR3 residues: CASSPEIRTQYF. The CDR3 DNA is TGTGCCAGCAGTCCCGAGATCCGTACGCAGTATTTT. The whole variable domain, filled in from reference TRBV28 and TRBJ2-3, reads DVKVTQSSRYLVKRTGEKVFLECVQDMDHENMFWYRQDPGLGLRLIYFSYDVKMKEKGDIPEGYSVSREKKERFSLILESASTNQTSMYLCASSPEIRTQYFGPGTRLTVL.